This T cell receptor beta chain was recovered during a study of early T cells in non-severe SARS-CoV-2 infection. Study-level points and caveats: Reliance on VDJdb matching favored anti-spike CD8 responses; private and CD4 specificities were missed.

TCRdb independently ran MiXCR on the 5' RACE reads; one entry per CDR3 protein. This table holds under 60,000 distinct CDR3 sequences, 9.3% found once. As for this clonotype: What it recognizes is unknown. The final CDR3 position lacks the conserved phenylalanine or tryptophan, pointing to a likely read error.

This CDR3 is 14 amino acids long. CDR1 and CDR2 (germline): SEHNR, FQNEAQ (reference sequence). J lost 4 bases, V lost 1 base, and 0 bases had no gene match. The sequence was obtained from an adult who was a healthcare worker with PCR-confirmed SARS-CoV-2 infection or an uninfected control (not recorded which). This chain connects TRBV7-9 to TRBJ1-5, with 8 nucleotides matching TRBD1. The specimen was whole blood. The CDR3 DNA sequence: TGTGCCAGCAGCTTAGGACAGGGGAATCAGCCCCAGCATTTA. Translation gives CASSLGQGNQPQHL.